The entry that follows covers one TCR beta chain sequence. Its antigen is currently unknown. This sample is part of a study of graft-versus-host responses after intestinal transplantation. Study at large: Transplants were multivisceral, liver-intestinal, or isolated intestinal. Every recipient underwent anti-thymocyte globulin induction, then tacrolimus and steroids for roughly three years.

Germline CDR1 and CDR2: KGHSH and LQKENI. Trimming left V 3 bases short and J 4 bases short, with 6 bases between. The CDR3 is made up of 12 amino acids. The table came from immunoSEQ multiplex PCR; TCRdb's copy has only in-frame clones and leaves some out. The table shows around 100,000 clones, with roughly nine tenths occurring only once. Specimen: unstimulated CD4+ T cells sorted from spleen or lymph node cells, collected before transplant. The chain joins TRBV18 to TRBJ2-5; D ambiguous. This receptor was identified in a human donor who was the organ donor for an intestinal transplant. The CDR3 is CASSPTLETQYF. CDR3 DNA sequence: TGTGCCAGCTCACCGACTTTAGAGACCCAGTACTTC.